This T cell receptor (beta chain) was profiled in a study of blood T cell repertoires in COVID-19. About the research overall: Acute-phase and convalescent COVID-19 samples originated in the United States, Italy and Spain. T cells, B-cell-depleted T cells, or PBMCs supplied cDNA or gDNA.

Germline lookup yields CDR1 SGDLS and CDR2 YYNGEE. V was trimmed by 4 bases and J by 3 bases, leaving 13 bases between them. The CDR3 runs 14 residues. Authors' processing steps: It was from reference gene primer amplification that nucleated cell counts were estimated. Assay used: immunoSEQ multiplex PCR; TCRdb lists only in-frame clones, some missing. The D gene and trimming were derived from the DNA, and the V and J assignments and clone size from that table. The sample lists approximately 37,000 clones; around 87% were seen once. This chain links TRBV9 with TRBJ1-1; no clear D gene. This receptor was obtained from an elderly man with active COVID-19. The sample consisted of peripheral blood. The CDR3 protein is CASSYLSEDTEAFF. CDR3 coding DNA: TGTGCCAGCAGCTACCTAAGCGAGGACACTGAAGCTTTCTTT.